The clone carrying this T cell receptor beta chain was counted many times. This sample is drawn from a study of T cells in Graves' hyperthyroidism and ophthalmopathy. Study-wide context: Specimen type is peripheral blood, collected at initial diagnosis prior to any treatment.

The CDR3 spans 15 residues. The V and J ends lost 9 bases and 0 bases respectively, with 12 bases between them. Germline V gene sequence: CDR1 SGHTA, CDR2 FQGNSA. Hyperthyroidism patients were newly diagnosed, had disease duration under 2 months, and were aged 18 to 65 years. Together with thyroid ultrasound, orbital computed tomography, serum thyroxine and TRAb, clinical symptoms were used for diagnoses. It was 10 ml of fresh peripheral blood that supplied the PBMCs. Amplified regions were TCR beta CDR3 sequences from RNA transcripts. The HTBI primer set drove a first-round RT-PCR of the TCR CDR3. TCRdb ran MiXCR on the multiplex PCR reads and lists one entry per CDR3 protein. Among about 290,000 distinct CDR3 sequences listed, roughly 15% were seen once.

This sequence originates from a woman aged 45-65 years with Graves' hyperthyroidism that later progressed to Graves' ophthalmopathy. The sequenced material came from blood. This chain joins TRBV7-2 and TRBJ2-6, with a possible D match to TRBD1 (6 bases). DNA for the CDR3: TGTGCCAGAGGGGGAGCCGGCTCTGGGGCCAACGTCCTGACTTTC. Its protein is CARGGAGSGANVLTF.